The TCR beta chain described here comes from a study of T-cell reconstitution after alpha-beta-depleted transplantation in children. TCRbeta library preparation incorporated unique molecular identifiers. In TCRdb, the PCR reads were re-called with MiXCR into one record per CDR3 protein. This sample yields roughly 300,000 distinct CDR3 sequences, of which about a tenth are seen a single time; 2% to 3% belongs to the top ten. The CDR3 length is 14 residues. Germline V gene sequence: CDR1 SGHRS, CDR2 YFSETQ. The V end lost 5 bases, the J end lost 3 bases, and 12 bases lay between the germline ends. This clonotype was counted ten times or more.

The sequence was obtained from a human donor who donated a stem cell graft to a child with acute lymphoblastic leukemia. Sequences were derived from PBMCs from the stem cell graft donor, sampled from the stem cell graft. V and J are TRBV5-1 and TRBJ2-1, with D unclear. The DNA for the CDR3 is TGCGCCAGCAGTTCCGGGCAGAGCTACAATGAGCAGTTCTTC. It specifies CASSSGQSYNEQFF.